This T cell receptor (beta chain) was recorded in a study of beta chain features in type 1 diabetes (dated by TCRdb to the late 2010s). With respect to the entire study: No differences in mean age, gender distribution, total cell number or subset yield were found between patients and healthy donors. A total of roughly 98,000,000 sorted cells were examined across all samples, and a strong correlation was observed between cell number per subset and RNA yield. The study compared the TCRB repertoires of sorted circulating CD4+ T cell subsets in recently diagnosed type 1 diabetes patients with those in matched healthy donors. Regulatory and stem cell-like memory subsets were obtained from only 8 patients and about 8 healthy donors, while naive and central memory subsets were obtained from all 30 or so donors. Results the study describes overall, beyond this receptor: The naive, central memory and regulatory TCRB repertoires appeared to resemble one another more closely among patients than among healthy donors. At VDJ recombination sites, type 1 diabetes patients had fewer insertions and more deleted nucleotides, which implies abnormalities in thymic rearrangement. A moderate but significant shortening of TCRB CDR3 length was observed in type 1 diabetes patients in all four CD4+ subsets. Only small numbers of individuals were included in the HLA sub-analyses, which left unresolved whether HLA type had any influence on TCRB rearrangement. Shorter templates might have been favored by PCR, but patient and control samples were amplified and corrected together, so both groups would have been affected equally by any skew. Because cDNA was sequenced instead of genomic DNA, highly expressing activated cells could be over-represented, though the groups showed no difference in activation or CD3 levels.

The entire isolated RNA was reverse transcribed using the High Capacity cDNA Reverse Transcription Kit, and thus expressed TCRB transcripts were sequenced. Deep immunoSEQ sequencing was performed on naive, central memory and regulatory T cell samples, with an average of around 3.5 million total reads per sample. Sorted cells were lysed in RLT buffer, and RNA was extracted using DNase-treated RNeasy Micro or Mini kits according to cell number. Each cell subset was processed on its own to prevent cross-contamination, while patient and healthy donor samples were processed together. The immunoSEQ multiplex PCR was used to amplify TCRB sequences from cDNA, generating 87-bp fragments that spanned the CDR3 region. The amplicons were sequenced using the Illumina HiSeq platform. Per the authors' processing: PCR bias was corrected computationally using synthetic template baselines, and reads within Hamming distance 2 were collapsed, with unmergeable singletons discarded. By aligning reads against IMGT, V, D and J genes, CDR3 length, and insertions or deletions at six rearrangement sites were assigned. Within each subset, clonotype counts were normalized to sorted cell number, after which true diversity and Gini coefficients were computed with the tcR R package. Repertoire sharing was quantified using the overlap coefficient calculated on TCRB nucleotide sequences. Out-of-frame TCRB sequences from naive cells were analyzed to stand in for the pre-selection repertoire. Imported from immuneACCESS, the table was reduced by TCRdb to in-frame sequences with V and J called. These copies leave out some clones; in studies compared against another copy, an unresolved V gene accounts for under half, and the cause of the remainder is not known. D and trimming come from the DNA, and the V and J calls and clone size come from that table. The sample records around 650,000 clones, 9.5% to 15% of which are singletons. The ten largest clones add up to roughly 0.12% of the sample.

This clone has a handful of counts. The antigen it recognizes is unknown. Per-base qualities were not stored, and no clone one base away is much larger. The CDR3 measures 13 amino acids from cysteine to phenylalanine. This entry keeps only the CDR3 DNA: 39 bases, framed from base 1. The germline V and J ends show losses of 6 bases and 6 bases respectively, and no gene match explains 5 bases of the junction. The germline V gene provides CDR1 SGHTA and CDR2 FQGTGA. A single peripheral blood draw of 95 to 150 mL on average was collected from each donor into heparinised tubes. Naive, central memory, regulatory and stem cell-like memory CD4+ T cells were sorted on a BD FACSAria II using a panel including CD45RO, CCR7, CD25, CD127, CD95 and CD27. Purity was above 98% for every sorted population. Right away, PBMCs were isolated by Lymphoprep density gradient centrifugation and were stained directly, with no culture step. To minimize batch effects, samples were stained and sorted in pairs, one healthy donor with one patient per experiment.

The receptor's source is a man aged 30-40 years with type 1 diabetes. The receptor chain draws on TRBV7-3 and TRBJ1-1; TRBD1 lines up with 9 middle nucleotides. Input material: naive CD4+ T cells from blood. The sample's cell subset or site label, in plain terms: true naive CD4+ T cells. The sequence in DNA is TGTGCCAGCAGAAGGGGACAGGGATCTGAAGCTTTCTTT. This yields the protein CASRRGQGSEAFF.